The count of the clone carrying this T cell receptor (beta chain) is one. This specimen belongs to a study of cytotoxic CD8 clonotypes in ibrutinib-treated CLL. Libraries were prepared by immunoSEQ multiplex PCR; TCRdb keeps only in-frame clonotypes and omits some of them. The sample yields about 310,000 clones, about 80% seen once. The CDR3 extends over 14 amino acids. Trimming took 4 bases from V and 4 from J; bases not matched to a gene: 4. The germline CDR1 and CDR2 sequences are SGHRS and YFSETQ. Sequencing was performed on PBMCs, taken before ibrutinib treatment. This chain connects TRBV5-1 to TRBJ2-2, with 7 positions matching TRBD1. This sequence originates from a human donor with chronic lymphocytic leukemia. In nucleotides, the CDR3 is TGCGCCAGCAGCCGACAGGGATCCACCGGGGAGCTGTTTTTT. Protein product: CASSRQGSTGELFF.